This T cell receptor beta chain was captured in a study of blood T cell repertoires in COVID-19. The germline V gene encodes CDR1 MNHEY and CDR2 SMNVEV (reference sequence). The CDR3 length is 16 residues. Trimming took 8 bases from V and 3 from J; bases not matched to a gene: 15. Some clones are missing from TCRdb's copy, which holds only in-frame ones; the method was immunoSEQ multiplex PCR. The table lists about 280,000 clones, 88% of them singletons, with around 1% in the top ten. Specimen: PBMCs or T cells enriched from blood (not recorded which). The TCR comes from a woman in her thirties who had recovered from COVID-19. J is TRBJ1-2 and V is TRBV27, with 7 bases lining up with TRBD1. CDR3 region: CASGNLGTDVYYGYTF. The CDR3 nucleotides are TGTGCCAGCGGGAACTTAGGGACAGACGTATACTATGGCTACACCTTC.